A single T cell receptor beta chain is shown here with its context. Germline CDR1 is SNHLY and CDR2 is FYNNEI. V was shortened by 5 bases and J by 3 bases, with 13 bases between the two germline ends. CDR3 length: 14 residues. This sample stems from a study of human T cells and chemical hapten exposure. Time point denoted: pre-sensitization, week 0. Indicated treatment: therapeutic diphenylcyclopropenone sensitization with weekly scalp DPC. People who gave samples had alopecia, were 18 to 70 years old, and were suitable for DPC. A single record per CDR3 protein comes from TCRdb applying MiXCR to the RACE reads. Of fewer than 350,000 distinct CDR3 sequences listed, over 7.5% are singletons.

Source: whole blood, taken in connection with sensitization to the hapten diphenylcyclopropenone (DPC). The chain joins TRBV2 to TRBJ1-1; D unresolved. The TCR originated in a man aged 18-30 years with alopecia areata. Some clones in this sample may be carry-over from other donors' samples. Here the CDR3 DNA reads TGTGCCAGCAGTCCTGACGCTCACTACACTGAAGCTTTCTTT. Protein: CASSPDAHYTEAFF. Full variable domain (outside the CDR3, taken from reference TRBV2 and TRBJ1-1): EPEVTQTPSHQVTQMGQEVILRCVPISNHLYFYWYRQILGQKVEFLVSFYNNEISEKSEIFDDQFSVERPDGSNFTLKIRSTKLEDSAMYFCASSPDAHYTEAFFGQGTRLTVV.